The T cell receptor beta chain described here comes from a study of a mutant IDH1 vaccine in newly diagnosed glioma. This CDR3 spans 11 amino acids. Germline assignment: CDR1 DFQATT and CDR2 SNEGSKA (reference sequence). Trimming pared 7 bases from V and 4 bases from J, leaving 10 bases between. As to time point: week 35, safety follow-up. Doses of 300 ug of mutant IDH1 20-mer peptide were given with topical imiquimod. New IDH1-mutant, ATRX-lost WHO grade 3 or 4 astrocytomas occurred in donors. This clone turned up a few times. Its antigen remains unidentified. Libraries were prepared by immunoSEQ multiplex PCR; TCRdb keeps only in-frame clonotypes and omits some of them. The sample records about 64,000 clones, about 73% being singletons.

The receptor was derived from a man aged 50 or older with glioma. The chain carries TRBV20-1 and TRBJ1-1; no firm D call. This specimen consisted of PBMCs, obtained from a glioma patient whose treatment included an IDH1 peptide vaccine. As DNA, the CDR3 is TGCAGTGTCTGGCGGGGCACTGAAGCTTTCTTT. This codes for CSVWRGTEAFF.